These T cell receptor beta chains were read from a single sample in a study of cytomegalovirus exposure and HLA in healthy donors. The method was immunoSEQ multiplex PCR; TCRdb's version includes in-frame clones alone and lacks a portion of them. The data hold 100,000 or so clones, with 65% to 85% observed a single time. The sequenced sample consisted of PBMCs. These receptors were taken from a man aged 35 to 55 in good health and CMV-seropositive. The CDR3 runs from the conserved cysteine through the conserved F or W. Each record gives: V gene, D gene, J gene, clone size, CDR3 DNA, CDR3 protein. The D gene is left open where the match is weak. For some rows the clone size is stated as once, few or many, or as a class when expanded; others skip it.

TRBV4-2	TRBD1	TRBJ2-1	-	TGTGCCAGCAGACCGACAGGGGAGTGGAATGAGCAGTTCTTC	CASRPTGEWNEQFF
TRBV5-1	-	TRBJ1-4	-	TGCGCCAGCAGCAGCTCAGGGTCGATTAATGAAAAACTGTTTTTT	CASSSSGSINEKLFF
TRBV5-1	TRBD1	TRBJ1-2	-	TGCGCCAGCAGCTTGGTGGGGACAGGGGACTATGGCTACACCTTC	CASSLVGTGDYGYTF
TRBV5-1	TRBD2	TRBJ2-3	-	TGCGCCAGCAGGACGAGCGGGAGGGCCACAGATACGCAGTATTTT	CASRTSGRATDTQYF
TRBV5-5	-	TRBJ2-1	-	TGTGCCAGCAGCTTGGTCTTACTAGCAGATGAGCAGTTCTTC	CASSLVLLADEQFF
TRBV30	-	TRBJ2-3	-	TGTGCCTGGGCCGGTACGGGGAAAAATACGCAGTATTTT	CAWAGTGKNTQYF
TRBV5-1	-	TRBJ1-1	-	TGCGCCAGCAGCTCGGAGAACGGGGTGAACACTGAAGCTTTCTTT	CASSSENGVNTEAFF
TRBV19	-	TRBJ2-1	-	TGTGCCAGTAGTATAGTTGAGGGTCTCCGATACAATGAGCAGTTCTTC	CASSIVEGLRYNEQFF
TRBV28	-	TRBJ2-5	-	TGTGCCAGCAGACCCATAGCGGACATACAAGAGACCCAGTACTTC	CASRPIADIQETQYF
TRBV5-1	TRBD1	TRBJ2-1	-	TGCGCCAGCAGTAAGGACAGGGGGAATTACAATGAGCAGTTCTTC	CASSKDRGNYNEQFF
TRBV28	-	TRBJ1-2	-	TGTGCCAGCAGTACGACAGGCTTTGGCTACACCTTC	CASSTTGFGYTF
TRBV30	-	TRBJ1-1	-	TGTGCCTGGAGCGCGGCTTTCAGGAACACTGAAGCTTTCTTT	CAWSAAFRNTEAFF
TRBV15	TRBD1	TRBJ2-1	-	TGTGCCACCAGCAGCCCATGGGGGACAGGGAGCAATGAGCAGTTCTTC	CATSSPWGTGSNEQFF
TRBV18	TRBD1	TRBJ2-7	-	TGTGCCAGCTCCTCCGGGACAGGTCCCTACGAGCAGTACTTC	CASSSGTGPYEQYF
TRBV14	-	TRBJ2-2	-	TGTGCCAGCAGCCATAGAAATTCCGGGGAGCTGTTTTTT	CASSHRNSGELFF
TRBV5-4	-	TRBJ2-7	-	TGTGCCAGCAGTCCCAAGGGGGGGGGCAAGCAGTACTTC	CASSPKGGGKQYF
TRBV9	TRBD1	TRBJ1-6	once	TGTGCCAGCAGCGTAGGGACAGGGGACTCATTGGATAATTCACCCCTCCACTTT	CASSVGTGDSLDNSPLHF
TRBV10-2	-	TRBJ1-3	few	TGCGCCTCCTGGGACCCAGGGGCCGGAAACACCATATATTTT	CASWDPGAGNTIYF
TRBV27	TRBD1	TRBJ1-6	few	TGTGCCAGCAGTTTAACAGGGGGCTATAATTCACCCCTCCACTTT	CASSLTGGYNSPLHF
TRBV9	-	TRBJ2-2	-	TGTGCCAGCAGCGTACAAGTGGCAGGGTACACCGGGGAGCTGTTTTTT	CASSVQVAGYTGELFF
TRBV13	TRBD2	TRBJ2-7	once	TGTGCCAGCAGCGAGGGGACTAGCGGGCGGTACGAGCAGTACTTC	CASSEGTSGRYEQYF
TRBV13	-	TRBJ1-3	-	TGTGCCAGCACCCTTTCCCTATCCTCTGGAAACACCATATATTTT	CASTLSLSSGNTIYF